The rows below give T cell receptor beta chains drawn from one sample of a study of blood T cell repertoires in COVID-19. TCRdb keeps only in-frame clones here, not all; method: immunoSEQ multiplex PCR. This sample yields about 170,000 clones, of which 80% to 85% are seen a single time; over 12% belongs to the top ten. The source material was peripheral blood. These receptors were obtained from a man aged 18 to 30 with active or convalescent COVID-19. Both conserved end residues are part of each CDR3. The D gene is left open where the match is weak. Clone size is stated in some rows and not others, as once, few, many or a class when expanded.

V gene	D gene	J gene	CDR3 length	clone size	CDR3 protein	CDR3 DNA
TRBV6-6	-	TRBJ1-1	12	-	CASSLQGLEAFF	TGTGCCAGCAGTTTACAGGGCCTTGAAGCTTTCTTT
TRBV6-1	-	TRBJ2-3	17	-	CASSESRIADTADTQYF	TGTGCCAGCAGTGAAAGTCGGATAGCGGATACGGCAGATACGCAGTATTTT
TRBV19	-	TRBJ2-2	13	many	CASRRVTTGELFF	TGTGCCAGTAGGCGGGTTACCACCGGGGAGCTGTTTTTT
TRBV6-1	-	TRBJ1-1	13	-	CASSEQANTEAFF	TGTGCCAGCAGTGAGCAAGCGAACACTGAAGCTTTCTTT
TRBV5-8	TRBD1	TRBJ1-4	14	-	CASSFRTGDEKLFF	TGTGCCAGCAGCTTCAGGACAGGGGATGAAAAACTGTTTTTT
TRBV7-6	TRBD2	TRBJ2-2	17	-	CASSLVAGVSNTGELFF	TGTGCCAGCAGCTTAGTAGCGGGAGTCTCGAACACCGGGGAGCTGTTTTTT
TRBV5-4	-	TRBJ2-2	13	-	CASSLRGLEELFF	TGTGCCAGCAGCCTGAGAGGGTTAGAGGAGCTGTTTTTT
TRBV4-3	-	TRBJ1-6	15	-	CASSQFQGSESPLHF	TGCGCCAGCAGCCAGTTTCAGGGGTCCGAGTCACCCCTCCACTTT
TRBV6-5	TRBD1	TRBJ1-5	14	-	CASSLRTGGQPQHF	TGTGCCAGCAGTCTCCGGACAGGGGGCCAGCCCCAGCATTTT
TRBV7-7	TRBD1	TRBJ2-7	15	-	CASSPGQGAQDEQYF	TGTGCTAGCTCCCCGGGACAGGGGGCGCAGGACGAGCAGTACTTC